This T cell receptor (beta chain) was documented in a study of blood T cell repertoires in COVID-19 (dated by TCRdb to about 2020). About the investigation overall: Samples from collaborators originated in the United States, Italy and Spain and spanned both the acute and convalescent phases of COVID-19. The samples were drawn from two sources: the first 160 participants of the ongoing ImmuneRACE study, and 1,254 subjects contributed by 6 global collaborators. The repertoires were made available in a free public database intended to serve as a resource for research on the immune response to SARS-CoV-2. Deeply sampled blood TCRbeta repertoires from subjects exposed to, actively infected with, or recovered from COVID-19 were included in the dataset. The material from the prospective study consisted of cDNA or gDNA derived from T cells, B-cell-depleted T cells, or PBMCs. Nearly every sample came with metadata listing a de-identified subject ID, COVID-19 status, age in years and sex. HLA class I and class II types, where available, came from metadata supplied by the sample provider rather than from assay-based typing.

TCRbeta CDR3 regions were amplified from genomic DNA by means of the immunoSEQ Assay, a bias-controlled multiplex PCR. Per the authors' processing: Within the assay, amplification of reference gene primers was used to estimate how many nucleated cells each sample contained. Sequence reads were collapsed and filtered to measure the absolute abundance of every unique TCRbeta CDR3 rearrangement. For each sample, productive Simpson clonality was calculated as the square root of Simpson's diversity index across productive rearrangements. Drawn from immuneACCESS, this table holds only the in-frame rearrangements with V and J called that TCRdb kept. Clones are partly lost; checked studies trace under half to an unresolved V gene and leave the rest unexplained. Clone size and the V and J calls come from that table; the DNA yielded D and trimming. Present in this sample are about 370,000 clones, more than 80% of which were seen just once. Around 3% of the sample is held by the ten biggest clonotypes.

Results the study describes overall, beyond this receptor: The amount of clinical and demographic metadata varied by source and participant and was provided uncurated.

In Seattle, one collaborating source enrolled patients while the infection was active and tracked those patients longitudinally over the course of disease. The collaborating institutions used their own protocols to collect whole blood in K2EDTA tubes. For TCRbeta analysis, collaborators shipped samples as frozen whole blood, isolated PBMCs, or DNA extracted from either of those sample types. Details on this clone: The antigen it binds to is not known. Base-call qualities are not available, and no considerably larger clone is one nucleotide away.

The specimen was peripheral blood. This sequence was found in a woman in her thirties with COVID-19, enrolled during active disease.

The CDR3 amino acid sequence is: CASSGLAGGQTGELFF. Here is the DNA: TGCGCCAGCAGTGGACTAGCGGGGGGTCAAACCGGGGAGCTGTTTTTT. The rearranged segments are TRBV10-1 and TRBJ2-2; TRBD2 aligns with 13 central bases. The CDR3, cysteine through phenylalanine, is 16 amino acids long. The retained sequence is limited to the CDR3, 48 bases, with the frame set at the first base. V trim: 4 bases; J trim: 5 bases; unmatched bases: 4. From the germline V gene (reference sequence), CDR1 is WNHNN and CDR2 is SYGVQD.